This T cell receptor beta chain was identified in a study of a mutant IDH1 vaccine in newly diagnosed glioma. The overall study: Weeks 1, 3, 5, 7, 11, 15, 19 and 23 were when patients received their eight vaccinations. The treated population exhibited a male proportion of roughly 62%, a female proportion of around 38%, and a mean age of around 40 years. Study-wide results and caveats: Vaccination elicited immune responses in roughly 92% of patients.

Libraries were prepared by immunoSEQ multiplex PCR; TCRdb keeps only in-frame clonotypes and omits some of them. The table lists some 80,000 clones, about 85% of them singletons. In the case of this clone: Antigen: not known.

The time point is: week 23, last vaccination. Doses of 300 ug of mutant IDH1 20-mer peptide were given with topical imiquimod. Newly diagnosed WHO grade 3 or 4 IDH1-mutant, ATRX-lost astrocytomas were identified in the donors. The material was PBMCs, obtained from a glioma patient whose treatment included an IDH1 peptide vaccine. The sequence derives from a woman between 50 and 59 years old with glioma.

This CDR3 reads CASSQGGHNNEQFF. The DNA for the CDR3 is TGTGCCAGCAGTCAAGGGGGACACAACAATGAGCAGTTCTTC. V is TRBV28 and J is TRBJ2-1; possible D gene TRBD1, 6 bases. The V end lost 5 bases, the J end lost 5 bases, and 13 bases lay between the germline ends. Germline lookup yields CDR1 MDHEN and CDR2 SYDVKM. The CDR3 totals 14 residues.